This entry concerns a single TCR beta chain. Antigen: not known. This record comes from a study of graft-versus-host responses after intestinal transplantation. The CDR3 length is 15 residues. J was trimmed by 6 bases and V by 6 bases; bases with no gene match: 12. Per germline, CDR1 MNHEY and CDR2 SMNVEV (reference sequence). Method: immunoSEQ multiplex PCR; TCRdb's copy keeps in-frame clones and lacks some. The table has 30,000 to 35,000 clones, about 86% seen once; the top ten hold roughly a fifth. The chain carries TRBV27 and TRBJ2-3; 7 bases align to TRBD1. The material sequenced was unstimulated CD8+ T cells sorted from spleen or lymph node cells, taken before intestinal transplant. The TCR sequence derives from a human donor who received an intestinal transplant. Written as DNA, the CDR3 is TGTGCCAGCAGGATCCGGGACAGTCGCATGGATACGCAGTATTTT. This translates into CASRIRDSRMDTQYF.